The 20 T cell receptor beta chains below were found in one sample sequenced in a study of Graves' ophthalmopathy and Graves' hyperthyroidism. RNA transcripts were the template, and TCR beta CDR3 regions were amplified from them. Second-round multiplex PCR came after first-round RT-PCR with HTBI primers. One entry per CDR3 protein results from TCRdb running MiXCR on the multiplex PCR reads. The sample contains roughly 500,000 distinct CDR3 sequences, under 15% of which appear only once. Sequencing was done on a sample of blood. Receptors originate from a woman in her twenties or thirties with Graves' ophthalmopathy.

In its sample, this clonotype was seen many times. The V call is TRBV6-5, the J call TRBJ2-5, with D unresolved. The germline V gene encodes CDR1 MNHEY and CDR2 SVGAGI. Trimming left V 6 bases short and J 2 bases short, with 10 bases between. This CDR3 has 13 amino acids. The CDR3: CASRKDGQETQYF. DNA for the CDR3: TGTGCCAGCAGAAAGGACGGGCAAGAGACCCAGTACTTC.

This clonotype occurred many times. The chain carries TRBV7-3 and TRBJ2-7; D gene uncertain. The germline CDR1 and CDR2 sequences are SGHTA and FQGTGA. Trimming removed 5 bases at V and 4 bases at J, with 12 bases between. This CDR3 has 13 amino acids. CDR3: CASSVGPGYEQYF. CDR3 DNA: TGTGCCAGCAGCGTTGGCCCCGGATACGAGCAGTACTTC.

This clonotype occurred many times. The chain uses TRBV6-4 and TRBJ1-5; 7 nucleotides match TRBD1. Trimming at V came to 4 bases and at J to 2 bases, leaving 11 bases not matched to a gene. Germline lookup yields CDR1 MRHNA and CDR2 SNTAGT. This CDR3 is built from 17 residues. CDR3 sequence: CASSVAGGAQGNQPQHF. The CDR3 bases are TGTGCCAGCAGTGTCGCAGGGGGGGCGCAGGGCAATCAGCCCCAGCATTTT.

This clonotype was counted at least ten times. This rearrangement joins TRBV28 to TRBJ1-5, with D maybe TRBD1 (6 bases). Germline V CDR1 and CDR2: MDHEN, SYDVKM. Trimming took 6 bases from V and 7 from J, leaving 19 bases between them. CDR3 length equals 15 residues. CDR3 loop: CASSPTRPDSQPQHF. The CDR3 DNA reads TGTGCCAGCAGCCCCACACGCCCGGACAGCCAGCCCCAGCATTTT.

This clonotype appeared many times. The chain carries TRBV12-3 or TRBV12-4 and TRBJ1-1; D is uncertain. The V end was cut by 4 bases, the J end by 4 bases, with 10 bases between. The CDR3 runs to 13 residues. In nucleotides, the CDR3 is TGTGCCAGCAGTTCGCCGTGGGGCACTGAAGCTTTCTTT. Protein sequence: CASSSPWGTEAFF.

Ten or more counts support this clonotype. The chain couples TRBV7-2 to TRBJ2-5; 7 bases are a match to TRBD2. CDR1 and CDR2 (germline): SGHTA, FQGNSA. The CDR3 spans 20 residues. V lost 0 bases to trimming and J lost 4 bases; unmatched junction nucleotides: 20. The DNA of the CDR3 is TGTGCCAGCAGCTTAGCATTTATTCGCCCTGGACTAGGAGGGGTAGAGACCCAGTACTTC. The encoded protein is CASSLAFIRPGLGGVETQYF.

This clonotype has ten or more counts. The CDR3 region is CASSYSKSGVVYGYTF. CDR3 bases: TGTGCCAGCAGTTACTCGAAGTCAGGGGTTGTCTATGGCTACACCTTC. This chain connects TRBV6-5 to TRBJ1-2; a possible D gene is TRBD1 (6 bases). This CDR3 comprises 16 residues. Germline loops: CDR1 MNHEY, CDR2 SVGAGI. V shed 0 bases and J shed 4 bases, with 15 bases lying between them.

There are a few counts of this clonotype. The chain employs TRBV3-1 and TRBJ1-1; TRBD1 aligns across 8 bases. Trimming cost V 0 bases and J 4 bases; bases outside gene matches: 1. The CDR3 is made up of 14 amino acids. Germline V gene sequence: CDR1 LGHDT, CDR2 YNNKEL (reference sequence). In nucleotides, the CDR3 is TGTGCCAGCAGCCAAGAAACAGGGGGCACTGAAGCTTTCTTT. Its protein is CASSQETGGTEAFF. The full variable domain, in which reference TRBV3-1 and TRBJ1-1 provide the parts outside the CDR3, is DTAVSQTPKYLVTQMGNDKSIKCEQNLGHDTMYWYKQDSKKFLKIMFSYNNKELIINETVPNRFSPKSPDKAHLNLHINSLELGDSAVYFCASSQETGGTEAFFGQGTRLTVV.

The chain uses TRBV5-1 and TRBJ2-7; 8 bases match TRBD2. The ends lost 0 bases at V and 5 bases at J; junction bases unmatched: 4. Looked up from germline, CDR1 is SGHRS and CDR2 is YFSETQ. The CDR3 totals 14 residues. The CDR3 bases are TGCGCCAGCAGCTTGGAAACCGGGGGGGACGAGCAGTACGTC. This encodes CASSLETGGDEQYV.

This clonotype was picked up a small number of times. The rearrangement uses TRBV6-1 and TRBJ1-6, with a tentative D call TRBD1 (5 bases). V lost 6 bases and J 4 bases, leaving 13 bases between the germline ends. The CDR3 loop spans 15 amino acids. Germline V gene sequence: CDR1 MNHNS, CDR2 SASEGT. The CDR3 region is CASSTQAAYNSPLHF. In DNA, the CDR3 is TGTGCCAGCAGCACACAGGCAGCTTATAATTCACCCCTCCACTTT.

This clonotype was observed at least ten times. The V and J genes are TRBV27 and TRBJ2-5; the D gene is possibly TRBD2 (6 bases). The length of the CDR3 is 15 residues. V lost 7 bases to trimming and J lost 4 bases, with 19 bases between them. The germline CDR1 and CDR2 sequences are MNHEY and SMNVEV (reference sequence). CDR3 nucleotides: TGTGCCAGCAAGTTGAGGGCCTGGGGAGGAGAGACCCAGTACTTC. Amino acid sequence: CASKLRAWGGETQYF.

This clonotype was counted at least ten times. The rearrangement links TRBV6-1 to TRBJ2-5; D may match TRBD1 or TRBD2 (5 bases each). V was cut by 7 bases and J by 5 bases, with 11 bases left in between. The CDR3 extends over 12 amino acids. From germline, CDR1 is MNHNS and CDR2 SASEGT. The CDR3 loop is CASKGKRETQYF. As DNA, the CDR3 is TGTGCCAGCAAGGGGAAGCGGGAGACCCAGTACTTC.

This clonotype was recorded many times. The chain links TRBV2 to TRBJ2-7; 10 nucleotides align to TRBD1. The CDR3 runs to 14 residues. V gave up 4 bases and J gave up 2 bases; unmatched junction bases: 2. Per the germline V gene, CDR1 is SNHLY and CDR2 is FYNNEI. The CDR3 is CASSGDRGPYEQYF. The CDR3 DNA sequence: TGTGCCAGCAGTGGGGACAGGGGACCCTACGAGCAGTACTTC.

Comments on this clonotype: Germline is not matched at one junction end, which may reflect a read error. The chain employs TRBV6-1 and TRBJ2-2, with TRBD2 matching over 10 bases. The CDR3 is 16 amino acids. Germline CDR1 is MNHNS and CDR2 is SASEGT. For the CDR3, the DNA is TGTGCCAGCAGGCCCGGGACTAGCGTGTTAACCGGGGATCTGTTTTTT. This translates into CASRPGTSVLTGDLFF.

This clonotype was observed many times. The chain carries TRBV2 and TRBJ2-2; D unclear. V was cut by 8 bases and J by 1 base, with 11 bases left in between. The CDR3 is 14 residues long. From germline, CDR1 is SNHLY and CDR2 FYNNEI. The CDR3 protein is CASQSGRNTGELFF. CDR3 in DNA: TGTGCCAGCCAGTCAGGTCGGAACACCGGGGAGCTGTTTTTT.

This clonotype has a count of ten or more. The chain joins TRBV28 to TRBJ1-2; D possibly corresponds to TRBD1 (5 bases). Trimming shortened V by 1 base and J by 8 bases, and 20 bases separated the two germline ends. Germline loops: CDR1 MDHEN, CDR2 SYDVKM. CDR3 length equals 16 residues. CDR3 loop: CASSLYPLGEPFGYTF. In DNA, the CDR3 is TGTGCCAGCAGTTTATATCCTCTGGGGGAACCCTTCGGCTACACCTTC.

Many counts were recorded for this clonotype. The CDR3 sequence: CASSHYGELFF. For the CDR3, the DNA is TGTGCCAGCAGCCACTACGGGGAGCTGTTTTTT. The rearrangement links TRBV11-2 to TRBJ2-2; no reliable D call. Germline CDR1 and CDR2: SGHAT and FQNNGV. Trimming took off 5 bases at V and 7 bases at J, with 5 bases between the two ends. The length of the CDR3 is 11 residues. The complete variable domain, with remaining parts taken from reference TRBV11-2 and TRBJ2-2, reads EAGVAQSPRYKIIEKRQSVAFWCNPISGHATLYWYQQILGQGPKLLIQFQNNGVVDDSQLPKDRFSAERLKGVDSTLKIQPAKLEDSAVYLCASSHYGELFFGEGSRLTVL.

In this sample, this clonotype turned up many times. V is TRBV28 and J is TRBJ1-1; D is possibly TRBD1 (5 bases). Trimming left V 5 bases short and J 6 bases short, with 13 bases between. Germline values: CDR1 MDHEN, CDR2 SYDVKM. The CDR3 is 13 amino acids. The DNA for the CDR3 is TGTGCCAGCAGTCCTTACAGGTTACCTGAAGCTTTCTTT. This codes for CASSPYRLPEAFF.

Ten or more counts support this clonotype. The chain employs TRBV6-2 or TRBV6-3 and TRBJ2-5; D tentatively fits TRBD1 or TRBD2 (6 bases each). The CDR3 contains 12 residues. From germline, CDR1 is MNHEY and CDR2 SVGEGT. The V and J ends lost 6 bases and 7 bases respectively, with 12 bases between them. CDR3 protein: CASSLQGGTQYF. For the CDR3, the DNA is TGTGCCAGCAGCCTACAGGGAGGGACCCAGTACTTC.

This clonotype was observed at least ten times. This sequence joins TRBV12-3 or TRBV12-4 and TRBJ1-2, with TRBD1 identical over 12 bases. J gave up 8 bases and V 6 bases, and 4 bases lay outside the gene matches. CDR3 length: 13 amino acids. The DNA for the CDR3 is TGTGCCAGCAGGGTCGGGACAGGGGGCGGCTACACCTTC. Protein product: CASRVGTGGGYTF.